The 23 T cell receptor beta chains reported below all come from one sample, sequenced in a study of blood T cell repertoires in COVID-19. Data came from immunoSEQ multiplex PCR; TCRdb stores just in-frame clones and leaves some out. This sample has about 33,000 clones, with roughly 90% found just once. Sample: peripheral blood. The receptors come from a human donor in a cohort sampled during active COVID-19.

In its sample, this clone was seen once. The chain uses TRBV27 and TRBJ2-7; D is unresolved. V was clipped by 6 bases and J by 6 bases, with 15 bases between them. Germline CDR1 MNHEY, CDR2 SMNVEV (reference sequence). This CDR3 has 13 amino acids. CDR3 loop: CASSPTDGSEQYF. For the CDR3, the DNA is TGTGCCAGCAGCCCCACAGATGGCTCCGAGCAGTACTTC.

This clone was seen a handful of times. V usage is TRBV5-4 and J usage is TRBJ1-2; 8 bases are a match to TRBD1. CDR1 is SGHNT and CDR2 is YYREEE in the germline V gene (reference sequence). V gave up 3 bases and J gave up 5 bases; unmatched junction bases: 6. This CDR3 region has 14 residues. CDR3 in DNA: TGTGCCAGCAGCTCTACAGGGGGTTGGTATGGCTACACCTTC. This translates into CASSSTGGWYGYTF.

The chain recombines TRBV7-9 with TRBJ2-6, with D possibly being TRBD1 (6 bases). Deletions cut 4 bases from V and 0 bases from J, with 7 bases between. The germline CDR1 and CDR2 sequences are SEHNR and FQNEAQ (reference sequence). CDR3 size: 15 residues. The CDR3 reads CASSSDSSGANVLTF. CDR3 bases: TGTGCCAGCAGCTCGGACAGCTCTGGGGCCAACGTCCTGACTTTC.

This chain uses TRBV30 with TRBJ2-7, with D maybe TRBD1 (6 bases). The germline V gene has CDR1 GTSNPN and CDR2 SVGIG (reference sequence). There are 13 residues in the CDR3. V shed 1 base and J shed 2 bases, with 9 bases lying between them. CDR3 nucleotides: TGTGCCTGGAGTGGGCAGGGGCCCTACGAGCAGTACTTC. This translates into CAWSGQGPYEQYF.

The rearrangement links TRBV5-5 to TRBJ2-3; TRBD1 matches at 7 bases. This CDR3 is built from 18 residues. J gave up 3 bases and V 2 bases, and 15 bases lay outside the gene matches. Per germline, CDR1 SGHKS and CDR2 YYEKEE (reference sequence). In DNA form, the CDR3 reads TGTGCCAGCAGCTTAACGTCAAACAGGGGTACCCCAACAGATACGCAGTATTTT. Amino acids: CASSLTSNRGTPTDTQYF.

The V call is TRBV6-5, the J call TRBJ2-1, with 8 bases fitting TRBD2. The germline gives CDR1 MNHEY, CDR2 SVGAGI. This CDR3 comprises 15 residues. The ends lost 7 bases at V and 3 bases at J; junction bases unmatched: 8. The CDR3 DNA sequence: TGTGCCAGCAAACCGGGGGGGGCGGACTACAATGAGCAGTTCTTC. Translated, it gives CASKPGGADYNEQFF.

V is TRBV3-1 (or the pseudogene TRBV3-2) and J is TRBJ1-3; perhaps TRBD1 as D (5 bases). V lost 5 bases to trimming and J lost 3 bases, with 20 bases between them. There are 17 residues in the CDR3. Per germline, CDR1 LGHDT and CDR2 YNNKEL (reference sequence). DNA for the CDR3: TGTGCCAGCAGCGAAACTTTCAGGGTTGGGCTTGGAAACACCATATATTTT. This sequence encodes CASSETFRVGLGNTIYF.

The CDR3 is CASKLPGRGVNEQFF. The CDR3 nucleotides are TGTGCCAGCAAACTTCCTGGGCGGGGGGTGAATGAGCAGTTCTTC. The chain links TRBV27 to TRBJ2-1; 8 bases agree with TRBD2. The V gene end was trimmed by 7 bases and the J gene end by 7 bases; junction bases not matched to a gene: 12. This CDR3 spans 15 amino acids. Germline V gives CDR1 MNHEY, CDR2 SMNVEV (reference sequence).

The chain employs TRBV5-4 and TRBJ2-3, with a weak D call TRBD1 (5 bases). There are 15 residues in the CDR3. V was trimmed by 0 bases and J by 0 bases, leaving 8 bases between them. Germline CDR1 reads SGHNT; CDR2 reads YYREEE (reference sequence). CDR3 region: CASSLGTTSTDTQYF. CDR3 in DNA: TGTGCCAGCAGCTTGGGGACAACTAGCACAGATACGCAGTATTTT.

The chain employs TRBV19 and TRBJ2-5, with 8 bases fitting TRBD1. Germline trimming cut 1 base from V and 4 bases from J; bases unmatched to any gene: 5. Per germline, CDR1 LNHDA and CDR2 SQIVND (reference sequence). The length of the CDR3 is 15 residues. The CDR3 loop reads CASSIAQGVLETQYF. DNA for the CDR3: TGTGCCAGTAGTATAGCACAGGGGGTTTTAGAGACCCAGTACTTC.

This clone was seen only a few times. This chain connects TRBV30 to TRBJ1-3; tentative D call: TRBD1 (5 bases). Germline V gene lookup returns CDR1 GTSNPN and CDR2 SVGIG (reference sequence). CDR3 size: 16 residues. Trimming pared 1 base from V and 0 bases from J, leaving 13 bases between. CDR3 region: CAWSGKGFYSGNTIYF. The CDR3 DNA reads as TGTGCCTGGAGTGGCAAGGGGTTCTACTCTGGAAACACCATATATTTT.

This clone was counted a single time. The genes are TRBV30 and TRBJ1-4; D is perhaps TRBD1 (6 bases). Germline V gene lookup returns CDR1 GTSNPN and CDR2 SVGIG (reference sequence). This CDR3 is 19 amino acids long. Trimming took off 0 bases at V and 4 bases at J, with 24 bases between the two ends. The CDR3 bases are TGTGCCTGGAGTGTACTCTTCCCGCTACACAGGGAGGGTAATGAAAAACTGTTTTTT. Its protein is CAWSVLFPLHREGNEKLFF.

This clone appeared a single time. The chain couples TRBV5-8 to TRBJ2-7, with D tentatively TRBD1 (6 bases). Looked up from germline, CDR1 is SGHTS and CDR2 is YDEGEE. The CDR3 runs 17 residues. V was cut by 2 bases and J by 0 bases, with 18 bases left in between. As DNA, the CDR3 is TGTGCCAGCAGCTTACAAGGGGGAACTTGGAGCTCCTACGAGCAGTACTTC. Its translation is CASSLQGGTWSSYEQYF.

The V and J genes are TRBV6-5 and TRBJ1-2; D possibly corresponds to TRBD1 (6 bases). Looked up from germline, CDR1 is MNHEY and CDR2 is SVGAGI. There are 15 residues in the CDR3. Deletions cut 5 bases from V and 1 base from J, with 14 bases between. CDR3 nucleotides: TGTGCCAGCAGTCGGACAGTGGATCATAACTATGGCTACACCTTC. This translates into CASSRTVDHNYGYTF.

The rearrangement joins TRBV18 to TRBJ1-5; 9 bases are shared with TRBD1. The CDR3 has 13 residues. V was pared by 4 bases and J by 5 bases, with 0 bases of the junction left unmatched. Germline lookup yields CDR1 KGHSH and CDR2 LQKENI. The CDR3 protein is CASSRDRDQPQHF. The DNA of the CDR3 is TGTGCCAGCTCACGGGACAGGGATCAGCCCCAGCATTTT.

This clone was counted between two and nine times. V is TRBV5-8 and J is TRBJ2-7; D gene unclear. CDR1 and CDR2 (germline): SGHTS, YDEGEE. Trimming left V 4 bases short and J 2 bases short, with 7 bases between. The CDR3 is 12 residues long. The CDR3 spells CASSPSPYEQYF. The CDR3 DNA reads as TGTGCCAGCAGCCCTAGTCCCTACGAGCAGTACTTC.

This clone appeared a few times. This chain connects TRBV3-1 (or the pseudogene TRBV3-2) to TRBJ2-7; 8 nucleotides agree with TRBD2. The CDR3 runs 16 residues. In germline, CDR1 is LGHDT, CDR2 YNNKEL (reference sequence). V shed 4 bases and J 3 bases; nucleotides not matched to a gene: 11. CDR3 region: CASSPQLAGGIYEQYF. The CDR3 bases are TGTGCCAGCAGCCCCCAACTGGCGGGGGGTATCTACGAGCAGTACTTC.

J is TRBJ2-5 and V is TRBV2, with 10 nucleotides matching TRBD2. The CDR3 consists of 15 residues. Germline loops: CDR1 SNHLY, CDR2 FYNNEI. J gave up 5 bases and V 2 bases, and 5 bases lay outside the gene matches. CDR3 sequence: CASSEQRGGPETQYF. In DNA form, the CDR3 reads TGTGCCAGCAGTGAACAGCGGGGGGGCCCCGAGACCCAGTACTTC.

The chain recombines TRBV20-1 with TRBJ1-1, with 7 bases fitting TRBD1. Germline V gene data show CDR1 as DFQATT and CDR2 as SNEGSKA (reference sequence). This CDR3 contains 11 residues. The V segment lost 3 bases and the J segment 8 bases; nucleotides outside the gene matches: 3. CDR3 in DNA: TGCAGTGCTAGTCCAGGGGGAGAAGCTTTCTTT. This translates into CSASPGGEAFF.

The chain employs TRBV11-2 and TRBJ2-7, with a weak D call TRBD1 (6 bases). Germline V gene data show CDR1 as SGHAT and CDR2 as FQNNGV. The CDR3 is 16 residues long. The V end lost 5 bases, the J end lost 0 bases, and 17 bases lay between the germline ends. The CDR3 reads CASSLLGASFSYEQYF. The CDR3 nucleotides are TGTGCCAGCAGCCTCCTGGGGGCATCTTTCTCCTACGAGCAGTACTTC.

The chain has TRBV6-6 and TRBJ2-7; D might be TRBD2 (6 bases). Germline V CDR1 and CDR2: MNHNY, SVGAGI (reference sequence). Trimming cost V 6 bases and J 6 bases, with 12 bases left between them. The CDR3 runs 12 residues. The CDR3 protein is CASSLQGGEQYF. The CDR3 DNA reads TGTGCCAGCAGCCTCCAGGGAGGCGAGCAGTACTTC.

This clone was detected a few times. The chain links TRBV29-1 to TRBJ2-2, with 7 bases that match TRBD2. The CDR3 sequence is 15 residues long. The V gene end was trimmed by 7 bases and the J gene end by 1 base; junction bases not matched to a gene: 9. Germline assignment: CDR1 SQVTM and CDR2 ANQGSEA. The CDR3 loop is CSAAGGGGNTGELFF. The CDR3 bases are TGCAGCGCCGCGGGTGGCGGGGGGAACACCGGGGAGCTGTTTTTT.

V and J are TRBV7-9 and TRBJ1-2, with D maybe TRBD1 (5 bases). This CDR3 has 14 residues. V lost 1 base, J lost 6 bases, and 12 bases lay in between. CDR1 and CDR2 from the germline V gene are SEHNR and FQNEAQ (reference sequence). The CDR3 sequence: CASSLEEGQNGYTF. The CDR3 nucleotides read TGTGCCAGCAGCTTAGAGGAGGGGCAAAATGGCTACACCTTC.